Each of the 10 T cell receptor beta chains below was sequenced from the same sample in a study of cytomegalovirus exposure and HLA in healthy donors. Libraries were prepared by immunoSEQ multiplex PCR; TCRdb keeps only in-frame clonotypes and omits some of them. The data show roughly 220,000 clones, with 65% to 85% seen just once and around 15% held by the top ten. The sequenced sample consisted of PBMCs. All receptors derive from a young woman in good health and CMV-seropositive.

CDR3 coding DNA: TGTGCCAGCAGCTTAGTTGCGCAGGGCGTGGGCAATCAGCCCCAGCATTTT. Amino acids: CASSLVAQGVGNQPQHF. The genes are TRBV7-8 and TRBJ1-5, with a possible D match to TRBD1 (5 bases). The ends were cut back, 1 base at V and 2 bases at J, with 15 bases in the middle. This CDR3 spans 17 amino acids. Germline V gene lookup returns CDR1 SGHVS and CDR2 FQNEAQ.

The rearrangement links TRBV10-3 to TRBJ1-5; D not resolved. The CDR3 is made up of 13 amino acids. The germline gives CDR1 ENHRY, CDR2 SYGVKD. The V end was cut by 3 bases, the J end by 6 bases, with 9 bases between. In nucleotides, the CDR3 is TGTGCCATCAGTGATTCACCGGCTCAGCCCCAGCATTTT. Protein sequence: CAISDSPAQPQHF.

V is TRBV9 and J is TRBJ2-7; D assignment may be TRBD1 or TRBD2 (6 bases each). This CDR3 region has 15 residues. The ends were cut back, 0 bases at V and 2 bases at J, with 12 bases in the middle. Per the germline V gene, CDR1 is SGDLS and CDR2 is YYNGEE. DNA of the CDR3: TGTGCCAGCAGCGTAGGGGGGGCGCTGACCTACGAGCAGTACTTC. Its translation is CASSVGGALTYEQYF.

The chain links TRBV4-1 to TRBJ2-7; no definite D call. With 4 bases removed from V and 2 bases from J, the gap between germline ends came to 9 bases. The CDR3 is 13 amino acids. In germline, CDR1 is MGHRA, CDR2 YSYEKL. The CDR3 region is CASSPDLPYEQYF. CDR3 nucleotide sequence: TGCGCCAGCAGCCCCGATTTACCCTACGAGCAGTACTTC.

This chain connects TRBV4-1 to TRBJ1-2; TRBD1 matches 11 bases. This CDR3 has 17 amino acids. CDR1 and CDR2 from the germline V gene are MGHRA and YSYEKL. With 4 bases clipped from V and 6 bases from J, the junction kept 13 bases outside the gene matches. CDR3 coding DNA: TGCGCCAGCAGCCGCGGACAGGGGGCTTTAATCCCAGATGGCTACACCTTC. Translation: CASSRGQGALIPDGYTF.

This clone was counted many times. The chain links TRBV27 to TRBJ1-5, with unresolved D. CDR3 size: 13 residues. Per germline, CDR1 MNHEY and CDR2 SMNVEV (reference sequence). Trimming pared 3 bases from V and 6 bases from J, leaving 9 bases between. For the CDR3, the DNA is TGTGCCAGCAGTTTTGGGGAGGGTCAGCCCCAGCATTTT. Translation: CASSFGEGQPQHF.

The V gene is TRBV30, the J gene TRBJ2-7; tentative D call: TRBD1 (6 bases). Germline lookup yields CDR1 GTSNPN and CDR2 SVGIG (reference sequence). Trimming shortened V by 3 bases and J by 3 bases, and 12 bases separated the two germline ends. The CDR3 extends over 13 amino acids. The CDR3 nucleotides are TGTGCCTGGAGGTCAGTAGGGGGCTACGAGCAGTACTTC. Translated, it gives CAWRSVGGYEQYF.

The V and J genes are TRBV9 and TRBJ2-3; D may be TRBD2 (5 bases). Between the trimmed V and J ends, which lost 0 bases and 0 bases, there was a span of 14 bases. Germline lookup yields CDR1 SGDLS and CDR2 YYNGEE. The CDR3 runs to 17 residues. The CDR3 spells CASSVGSARTSTDTQYF. CDR3 coding DNA: TGTGCCAGCAGCGTAGGCTCGGCACGGACTAGCACAGATACGCAGTATTTT.

This clone came up a few times. This chain connects TRBV2 to TRBJ1-2; D unresolved. This CDR3 has 14 amino acids. Trimming took 6 bases from V and 8 from J, leaving 19 bases between them. The V gene's germline CDR1 is SNHLY and CDR2 FYNNEI. DNA for the CDR3: TGTGCCAGCAGAACCGCCCCCCGGACCCAAGGCTACACCTTC. This translates into CASRTAPRTQGYTF.

The J gene is TRBJ2-7, the V gene TRBV7-2; 8 nucleotides match TRBD2. Germline loops: CDR1 SGHTA, CDR2 FQGNSA. With 5 bases clipped from V and 1 base from J, the junction kept 13 bases outside the gene matches. The CDR3 length is 17 residues. The CDR3 sequence is CASSPTGLAGPSYEQYF. The CDR3 DNA is TGTGCCAGCAGCCCTACCGGGTTAGCGGGACCGTCCTACGAGCAGTACTTC.